These T cell receptor beta chains were read from a single sample in a study of blood T cell repertoires in COVID-19. TCRdb's copy holds only in-frame clones and misses some; the assay was immunoSEQ multiplex PCR. The data contain 400,000 to 450,000 clones, around 88% of them singletons. Sequenced: peripheral blood. The source of these receptors is a woman between 50 and 59 years old with COVID-19, enrolled during active disease. Both conserved end residues are part of each CDR3. A D gene is named only where the DNA matches it firmly. Clone size appears in some rows only: once, few, many, or a class for an expanded clone.

V gene	clone size	D gene	J gene	CDR3 protein	CDR3 DNA
TRBV7-3	.	TRBD1	TRBJ1-2	CASTSPGTGVYGYTF	TGTGCCAGCACCAGCCCCGGGACAGGGGTATATGGCTACACCTTC
TRBV19	.	TRBD1	TRBJ1-5	CASSAIQGALSNQPQHF	TGTGCCAGTAGTGCAATACAGGGGGCCCTAAGCAATCAGCCCCAGCATTTT
TRBV28	.	TRBD1	TRBJ2-7	CASSFRTGTYEQYF	TGTGCCAGCAGTTTCAGGACAGGGACCTACGAGCAGTACTTC
TRBV5-4	.	TRBD2	TRBJ2-3	CASSLGGPGGSTDTQYF	TGTGCCAGCAGCTTGGGAGGCCCGGGGGGGAGCACAGATACGCAGTATTTT
TRBV2	.	TRBD1	TRBJ1-2	CASSEGSPGQGRLSF	TGTGCCAGCAGTGAAGGCTCTCCGGGACAGGGAAGGTTGAGCTTC
TRBV25-1	.	.	TRBJ2-1	CASSDGQYYNEQFF	TGTGCCAGCAGTGACGGACAGTACTACAATGAGCAGTTCTTC
TRBV25-1	once	.	TRBJ2-4	CASSEEGAKNIQYF	TGTGCCAGCAGTGAGGAGGGGGCCAAAAACATTCAGTACTTC
TRBV29-1	.	TRBD1	TRBJ1-1	CSAHLDRVGGAFF	TGCAGCGCCCATTTGGACAGGGTAGGAGGAGCTTTCTTT
TRBV28	.	.	TRBJ2-1	CASTLAGAGEQFF	TGTGCCAGCACCCTGGCAGGGGCGGGTGAGCAGTTCTTC
TRBV2	.	TRBD1	TRBJ1-5	CASSATDRAQPQHF	TGTGCCAGCAGCGCCACGGACAGGGCTCAGCCCCAGCATTTT
TRBV10-1	.	.	TRBJ1-2	CASSENRNSYGYTF	TGCGCCAGCAGTGAAAACAGAAATTCCTATGGCTACACCTTC
TRBV28	.	.	TRBJ2-7	CASSDLAGAISDEQYF	TGTGCCAGCAGTGACCTCGCGGGGGCTATTTCCGACGAGCAGTACTTC
TRBV29-1	.	TRBD1	TRBJ1-2	CSVIRGTAKNGYTF	TGCAGCGTTATCAGAGGGACAGCAAAAAATGGCTACACCTTC
TRBV18	.	.	TRBJ2-1	CASSQQSSYNEQFF	TGTGCCAGCTCACAACAGAGCTCCTACAATGAGCAGTTCTTC
TRBV6-6	once	.	TRBJ2-7	CASSYQASYEQYF	TGTGCCAGCAGTTACCAGGCTTCCTACGAGCAGTACTTC
TRBV6-4	once	.	TRBJ2-3	CASKRDRNTDTQYF	TGTGCCAGCAAGAGAGACAGAAACACAGATACGCAGTATTTT